The clone carrying this T cell receptor (beta chain) was counted a single time. Per the original data handling: The assay estimated nucleated cells by amplifying reference gene primers. Here immunoSEQ multiplex PCR was the method, and the copy in TCRdb shows in-frame clones only, minus some. V, J and clone size were drawn from that table, and D and trimming were deduced from the DNA. The data contain about 380,000 clones, about 85% of them singletons. These data come from a study of blood T cell repertoires in COVID-19. Study-wide context: There were acute and convalescent COVID-19 samples, and they came from the United States, Italy and Spain. Sources were T cells, B-cell-depleted T cells, or PBMCs; the material itself was cDNA or gDNA.

The CDR3 length is 16 residues. Germline-derived CDR1 and CDR2 are LNHDA and SQIVND (reference sequence). Trimming left V 6 bases short and J 4 bases short, with 21 bases between. The origin of this receptor is a woman aged 18-30 years with acute or convalescent COVID-19. The sequenced sample consisted of peripheral blood. The genes are TRBV19 and TRBJ1-1; weak D call: TRBD1 (5 bases). CDR3 sequence: CASSPNGAQGTTEAFF. The DNA of the CDR3 is TGTGCCAGTAGCCCCAATGGGGCGCAGGGCACCACTGAAGCTTTCTTT.